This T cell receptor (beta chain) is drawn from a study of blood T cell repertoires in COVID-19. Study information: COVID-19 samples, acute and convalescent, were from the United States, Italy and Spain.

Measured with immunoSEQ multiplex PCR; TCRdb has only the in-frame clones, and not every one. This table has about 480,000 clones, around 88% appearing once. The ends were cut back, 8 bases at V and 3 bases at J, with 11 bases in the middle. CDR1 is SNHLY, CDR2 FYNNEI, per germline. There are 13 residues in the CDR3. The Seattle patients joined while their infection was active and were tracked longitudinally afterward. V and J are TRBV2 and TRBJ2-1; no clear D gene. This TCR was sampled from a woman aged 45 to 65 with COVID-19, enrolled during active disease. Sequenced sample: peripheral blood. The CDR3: CASGRGNYNEQFF. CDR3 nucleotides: TGTGCCAGCGGGCGTGGAAACTACAATGAGCAGTTCTTC.